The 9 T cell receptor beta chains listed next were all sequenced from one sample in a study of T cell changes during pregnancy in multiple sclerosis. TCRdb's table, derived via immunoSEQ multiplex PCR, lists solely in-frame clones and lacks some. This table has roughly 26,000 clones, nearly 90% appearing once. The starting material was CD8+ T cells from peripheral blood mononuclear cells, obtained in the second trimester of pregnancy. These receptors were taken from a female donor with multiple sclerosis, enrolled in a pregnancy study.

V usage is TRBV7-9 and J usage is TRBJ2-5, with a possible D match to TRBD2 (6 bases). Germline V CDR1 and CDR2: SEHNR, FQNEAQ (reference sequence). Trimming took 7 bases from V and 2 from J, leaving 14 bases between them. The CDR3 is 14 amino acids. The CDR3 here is CASNKEGGQETQYF. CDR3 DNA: TGTGCCAGCAATAAGGAGGGAGGTCAAGAGACCCAGTACTTC.

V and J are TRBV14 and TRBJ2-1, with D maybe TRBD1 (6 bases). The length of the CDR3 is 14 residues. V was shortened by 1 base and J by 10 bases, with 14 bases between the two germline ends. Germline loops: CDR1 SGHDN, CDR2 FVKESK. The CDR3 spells CASSQGGTLLEQFF. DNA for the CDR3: TGTGCCAGCAGCCAAGGGGGGACACTCCTGGAGCAGTTCTTC.

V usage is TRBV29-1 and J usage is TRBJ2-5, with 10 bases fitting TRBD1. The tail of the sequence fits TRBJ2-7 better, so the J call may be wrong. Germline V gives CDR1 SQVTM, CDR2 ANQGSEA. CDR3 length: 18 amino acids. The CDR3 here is CSVEDRGQGLAGSYEQYF. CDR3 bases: TGCAGCGTTGAAGATCGGGGACAGGGGCTAGCGGGTTCCTACGAGCAGTACTTC.

The CDR3, as DNA: TGTGCCAGCAGTTTATCCTTGGGACAGGGTACGCCGAGCTCCTACGAGCAGTACTTC. This translates into CASSLSLGQGTPSSYEQYF. This chain joins TRBV28 and TRBJ2-7, with 9 bases identical to TRBD1. Germline trimming cut 1 base from V and 0 bases from J; bases unmatched to any gene: 13. CDR3 size: 19 residues. Germline V CDR1 and CDR2: MDHEN, SYDVKM.

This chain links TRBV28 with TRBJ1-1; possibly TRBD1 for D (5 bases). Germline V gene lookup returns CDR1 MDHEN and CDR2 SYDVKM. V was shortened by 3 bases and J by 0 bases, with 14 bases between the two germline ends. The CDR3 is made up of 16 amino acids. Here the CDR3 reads CASSFGAVLMNTEAFF. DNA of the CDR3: TGTGCCAGCAGTTTTGGGGCCGTACTAATGAACACTGAAGCTTTCTTT.

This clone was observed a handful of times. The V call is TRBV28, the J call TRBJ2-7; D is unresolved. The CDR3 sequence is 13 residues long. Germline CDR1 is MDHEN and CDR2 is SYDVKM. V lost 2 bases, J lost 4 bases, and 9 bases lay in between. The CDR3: CASSLLVGYEQYF. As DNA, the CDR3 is TGTGCCAGCAGTTTACTAGTTGGGTACGAGCAGTACTTC.

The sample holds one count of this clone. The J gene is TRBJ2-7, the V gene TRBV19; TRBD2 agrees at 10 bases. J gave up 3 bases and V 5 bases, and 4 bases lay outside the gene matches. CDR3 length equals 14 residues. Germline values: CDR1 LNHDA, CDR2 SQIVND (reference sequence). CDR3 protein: CASSPGLADYEQYF. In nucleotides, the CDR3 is TGTGCCAGTAGTCCAGGACTAGCGGACTACGAGCAGTACTTC. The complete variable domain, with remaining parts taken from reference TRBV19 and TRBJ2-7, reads DGGITQSPKYLFRKEGQNVTLSCEQNLNHDAMYWYRQDPGQGLRLIYYSQIVNDFQKGDIAEGYSVSREKKESFPLTVTSAQKNPTAFYLCASSPGLADYEQYFGPGTRLTVT.

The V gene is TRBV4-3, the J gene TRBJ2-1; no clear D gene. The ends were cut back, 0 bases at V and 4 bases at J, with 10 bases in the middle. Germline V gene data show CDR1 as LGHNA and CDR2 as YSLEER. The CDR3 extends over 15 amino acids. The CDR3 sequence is CASSQDGNRYNEQFF. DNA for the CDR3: TGCGCCAGCAGCCAAGATGGTAACAGATACAATGAGCAGTTCTTC.

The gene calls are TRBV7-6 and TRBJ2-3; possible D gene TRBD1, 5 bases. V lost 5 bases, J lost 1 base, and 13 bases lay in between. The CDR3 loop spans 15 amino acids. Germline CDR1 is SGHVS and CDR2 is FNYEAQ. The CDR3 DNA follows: TGTGCCAGCAGCCCCACCCTCAGGGGCACAGATACGCAGTATTTT. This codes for CASSPTLRGTDTQYF.